This T cell receptor beta chain is drawn from a study of shared clonotypes between healthy human individuals. Overall study: Three plates each covered CD4 naive and memory; CD8 naive two, CD8 memory one.

The data were produced by immunoSEQ multiplex PCR, yet TCRdb's version contains in-frame clones alone and is incomplete. The sample consists of about 580,000 clones, roughly 98% of them appearing once. Naive CD8 cells lacked CD45RO and underwent positive selection for CCR7, leaving out terminally differentiated effector memory CD45RA+ cells. All donors qualified as healthy HIV-negative adults and had experienced no recent acute infections or vaccinations. A note on this clone: Its antigen is not identified.

The CDR3 length is 16 residues. J lost 5 bases, V lost 1 base, and 10 bases had no gene match. Germline CDR1 and CDR2: MNHNS and SASEGT. Findings and caveats of the study: Collection of samples was limited to blood; tissue repertoires likely differ. Memory subsets generally showed smaller estimated richness than naive subsets did.

Sequencing was carried out using naive CD8+ T cells sorted from blood. The TCR comes from a man aged 30 to 39 in good health. This rearrangement joins TRBV6-1 to TRBJ2-7; 8 bases fit TRBD2. The CDR3 DNA follows: TGTGCCAGCAGTGAAGGGCCGGGAGGGCCGCATGACGAGCAGTACTTC. Translation: CASSEGPGGPHDEQYF.